Included here is one TCR beta chain sequence, with context. Original data processing: Estimated nucleated cell counts came from reference gene primer amplification. Repertoires were generated with immunoSEQ multiplex PCR, while TCRdb's copy carries only in-frame clones and drops some. V and J calls plus clone size are reproduced from that table; the DNA served to infer D and trimming. The sample consists of some 96,000 clones, about 86% of them appearing once. Trimming removed 10 bases from V and 5 bases from J, with 17 bases in between. This CDR3 has 13 residues. Germline CDR1 LNHDA, CDR2 SQIVND (reference sequence). These data come from a study of blood T cell repertoires in COVID-19. At the level of the study: Some COVID-19 samples were acute and others convalescent; all came from the United States, Italy and Spain.

This chain uses TRBV19 with TRBJ1-1; D call uncertain. The clonotype originates from a human donor in a cohort sampled during active COVID-19. Sequenced: peripheral blood. DNA of the CDR3: TGTGCCACAAGAGGAGAGCCCGGAACTGAAGCTTTCTTT. Amino acid sequence: CATRGEPGTEAFF. The full variable domain, its missing parts supplied by reference TRBV19 and TRBJ1-1, is DGGITQSPKYLFRKEGQNVTLSCEQNLNHDAMYWYRQDPGQGLRLIYYSQIVNDFQKGDIAEGYSVSREKKESFPLTVTSAQKNPTAFYLCATRGEPGTEAFFGQGTRLTVV.